The sequence of this T cell receptor (beta chain) was determined in a study of cytomegalovirus exposure and HLA in healthy donors. Germline CDR1 MNHEY, CDR2 SVGAGI. V was shortened by 5 bases and J by 1 base, with 8 bases between the two germline ends. The CDR3 spans 13 residues. The PCR contained 60 Vbeta and 13 Jbeta primers. In the study's own analysis: A follow-up analysis tallied 60 million to 85 million unique TCR beta chains, roughly 11 million shared. Method: immunoSEQ multiplex PCR; TCRdb's copy keeps in-frame clones and lacks some. V and J calls and clone size are given by that table; D and trimming were obtained from the DNA. Found here are fewer than 250,000 clones, roughly 75% of them singletons; the top ten hold more than 4%. Unrecorded immune exposure was likely among donors, who were nominally healthy when sampled.

Material for sequencing was PBMCs. This TCR came from a man under 40 in good health and CMV-seropositive. The chain uses TRBV6-5 and TRBJ2-5; D unresolved. This CDR3 reads CASSRVFQETQYF. CDR3 DNA: TGTGCCAGCAGTCGGGTGTTCCAAGAGACCCAGTACTTC.